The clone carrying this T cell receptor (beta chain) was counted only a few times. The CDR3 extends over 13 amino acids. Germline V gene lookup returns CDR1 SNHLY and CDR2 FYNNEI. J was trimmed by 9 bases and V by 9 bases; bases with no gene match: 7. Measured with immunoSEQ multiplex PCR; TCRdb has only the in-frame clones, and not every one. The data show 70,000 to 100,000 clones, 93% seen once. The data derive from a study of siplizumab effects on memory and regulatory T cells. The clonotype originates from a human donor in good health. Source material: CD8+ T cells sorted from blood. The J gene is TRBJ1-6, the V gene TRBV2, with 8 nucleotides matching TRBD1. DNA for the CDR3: TGTGCCAGGCTGGACAGGGATGGTTCACCCCTCCACTTT. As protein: CARLDRDGSPLHF.